This TCR beta chain stems from a study of CD8 T cells in Susac syndrome. Between the trimmed V and J ends, which lost 4 bases and 2 bases, there was a span of 14 bases. CDR1 and CDR2 (germline): DFQATT, SNEGSKA (reference sequence). This CDR3 is built from 14 residues. The authors sequenced TCR beta from blood CD8+ and CD4+ T cells. Negative isolation was applied to CD8+ and CD4+ T cells, and FACS enrichment was applied to TEMRA cells. With random hexamers, reverse transcription was performed on roughly 0.5 to 1 ug of RNA. It was immunoSEQ multiplex PCR that amplified TCR beta CDR3 across 54 Vbeta and 13 Jbeta. TCRdb processed the immunoSEQ multiplex PCR reads anew with MiXCR; each CDR3 protein has one entry. Of 200,000 or so distinct CDR3 sequences detected, 90% to 95% appear once; the ten largest clones hold about 0.096%.

The chain combines TRBV20-1 with TRBJ1-1, with D unclear. The sample consisted of CD4+ T cells from PBMCs. The source is a human donor with multiple sclerosis. CDR3 in DNA: TGCAGTGCTAATCCCCAAATGGGAAACACTGAAGCTTTCTTT. Amino acids: CSANPQMGNTEAFF.